This TCR beta chain comes out of a study of T cells in Graves' hyperthyroidism and ophthalmopathy (dated by TCRdb to about 2019). Broadly, across the study: Peripheral blood samples were taken at the time of initial diagnosis, prior to any treatment. The approximately 100 discovery patients were randomly split 7:3 into training and test sets. The study also compared thyroid tissue and blood T-cell repertoires from about six Graves' hyperthyroidism patients. The paper reports TCR Vbeta CDR3 sequencing of roughly 140 peripheral blood samples: 43 ophthalmopathy, fewer than 80 hyperthyroidism and approximately 17 progressor patients. After sampling, hyperthyroidism patients received methimazole starting at 30 mg daily, and ophthalmopathy patients received high-dose intravenous methylprednisolone. An independent validation cohort of under 20 hyperthyroidism patients and 15 or so patients who later progressed to ophthalmopathy tested prospective prediction of ophthalmopathy. To identify TCR V-J signatures that set the groups apart, the researchers used a discovery cohort of 100 patients, made up of approximately 43 with Graves' ophthalmopathy and 57 with stable Graves' hyperthyroidism. What the study reported, not specific to this receptor: No statistical method was used to set the sample size in advance, and investigators knew the group allocation. During validation, the model predicted progression to ophthalmopathy a median of around 6 months ahead of onset, with almost 71% sensitivity and 72% to 80% specificity. Most expanded thyroid clonotypes (frequency above 0.001) were also detected in blood, a finding suggesting that blood repertoires may reflect thyroid immune responses. A model built on a 13 V-J signature distinguished ophthalmopathy from stable hyperthyroidism, reaching around 88% sensitivity and under 84% specificity in cross-validation and 80%/75% in testing.

TCR beta CDR3 regions were amplified from RNA transcripts. The first round of RT-PCR for the TCR CDR3 was performed with the HTBI primer set and the Qiagen OneStep RT-PCR kit. Libraries were constructed in a second round of multiplex PCR, after which size selection and purification were carried out. Sequencing of the libraries was done on an Illumina HiSeq2000 using paired-end 100 bp reads. The original pipeline was this. Raw data were processed with SOAPnuke, discarding reads with adapters, uncalled bases, mean Phred below 15, or no exact constant-primer or identifier match. COPE v1.2.5 was used to merge the high-quality paired reads, and each unique nucleotide sequence was defined as a clonotype. MiTCR v1.1 was used to align clonotypes to the IMGT TRBV, TRBD and TRBJ reference segments. Analysis was restricted to V-J combinations with a frequency above 0.0001, which covered over 98% of repertoires. A TCS score was defined as the ratio of F50 (clonal expansion) to E x V (chaos), with BLOSUM62-based TCRdist applied between CDR3 peptides within each V-J. Welch's t-statistics and random forest reduced approximately 520 V-J features to around 14, which were used in a naive Bayes classifier (R e1071). The raw public data were reprocessed by TCRdb itself: fastp quality trimming at Q25, MiXCR clonotype calling, in-frame beta chains only. Every distinct CDR3 protein forms one entry, paired with its most common genes and DNA. What appears here as the V and J calls and clone size reflects TCRdb's work, not the paper's. A total of 450,000 to 650,000 distinct CDR3 sequences appear in this sample, roughly 18% of them only once. 17% of the sample goes to the ten largest clones.

Moderately to severely active disease, a Clinical Activity Score of at least 3, a NOSPECS grade of at least 4, and a duration under 3 months were present in ophthalmopathy patients. Any patient with an uncontrolled infection, another autoimmune disease, pregnancy or lactation was excluded. Diagnoses were established on the basis of clinical symptoms, serum thyroxine and TRAb, thyroid ultrasound, and orbital computed tomography. PBMCs were isolated from roughly 10 ml of fresh peripheral blood by Ficoll-Paque density gradient centrifugation. Total RNA was extracted with Trizol reagent, and quality was checked on an Agilent 2100 Bioanalyzer. This clonotype has ten or more counts. Its antigen specificity is not known. It has no much larger one-base neighbor in the sample; base qualities were not kept. Here V drops 3 bases and J drops 2 bases, and the junction holds 7 bases not matched to any gene. From the germline V gene (reference sequence), CDR1 is LGHDT and CDR2 is YNNKEL. Measured from the cysteine to the phenylalanine, the CDR3 is 16 residues long. The only DNA kept is the CDR3, 48 bases in frame from the first base.

Specimen: blood. In this chain, TRBV3-1 is recombined with TRBJ2-7; the central 10 bases match TRBD1. The receptor's source is a woman aged 18-29 years with Graves' ophthalmopathy. The nucleotides are TGTGCCAGCAGCCACGCCCCGGGACAGGGGCCCTACGAGCAGTACTTC. This yields the protein CASSHAPGQGPYEQYF.